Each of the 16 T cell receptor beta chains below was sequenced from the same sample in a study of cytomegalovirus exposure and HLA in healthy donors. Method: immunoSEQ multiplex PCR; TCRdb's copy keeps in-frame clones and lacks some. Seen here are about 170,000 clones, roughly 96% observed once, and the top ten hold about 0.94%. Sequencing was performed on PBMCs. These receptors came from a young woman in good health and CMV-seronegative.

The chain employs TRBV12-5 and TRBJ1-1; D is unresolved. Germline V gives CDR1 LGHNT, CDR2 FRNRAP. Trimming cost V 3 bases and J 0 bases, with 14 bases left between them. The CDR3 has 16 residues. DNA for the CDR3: TGTGCTAGTGGTTTTGCGGTCAGATTCATGAACACTGAAGCTTTCTTT. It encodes CASGFAVRFMNTEAFF.

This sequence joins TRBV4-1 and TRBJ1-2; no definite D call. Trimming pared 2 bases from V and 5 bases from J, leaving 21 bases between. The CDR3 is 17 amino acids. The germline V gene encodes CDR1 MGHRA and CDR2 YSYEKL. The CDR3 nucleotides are TGCGCCAGCAGCCAACCCGGGAGGCGTCCCCAACTATATGGCTACACCTTC. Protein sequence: CASSQPGRRPQLYGYTF.

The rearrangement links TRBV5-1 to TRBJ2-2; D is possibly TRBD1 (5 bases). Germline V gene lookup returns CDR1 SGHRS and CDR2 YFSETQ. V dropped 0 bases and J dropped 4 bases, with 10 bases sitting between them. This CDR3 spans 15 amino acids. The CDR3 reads CASSLDSRGTGELFF. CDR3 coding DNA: TGCGCCAGCAGCTTGGACTCAAGGGGCACCGGGGAGCTGTTTTTT. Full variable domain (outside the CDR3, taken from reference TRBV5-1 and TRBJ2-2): KAGVTQTPRYLIKTRGQQVTLSCSPISGHRSVSWYQQTPGQGLQFLFEYFSETQRNKGNFPGRFSGRQFSNSRSEMNVSTLELGDSALYLCASSLDSRGTGELFFGEGSRLTVL.

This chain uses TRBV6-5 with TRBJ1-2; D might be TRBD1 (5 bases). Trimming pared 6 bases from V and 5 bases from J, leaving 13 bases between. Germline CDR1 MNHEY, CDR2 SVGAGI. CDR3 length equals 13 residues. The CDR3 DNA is TGTGCCAGCAGGCAATTTTCAGGGTATGGCTACACCTTC. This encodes CASRQFSGYGYTF.

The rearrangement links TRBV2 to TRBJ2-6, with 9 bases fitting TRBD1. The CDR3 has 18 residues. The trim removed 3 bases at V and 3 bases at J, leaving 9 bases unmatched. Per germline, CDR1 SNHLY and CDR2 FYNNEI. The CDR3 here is CASSDRGTGTFGANVLTF. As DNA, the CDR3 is TGTGCCAGCAGTGATAGGGGGACAGGGACCTTTGGGGCCAACGTCCTGACTTTC.

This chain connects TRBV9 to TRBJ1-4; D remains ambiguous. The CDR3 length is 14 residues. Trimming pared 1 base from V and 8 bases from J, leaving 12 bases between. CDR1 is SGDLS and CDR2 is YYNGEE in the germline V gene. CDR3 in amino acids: CASSVQNPYEKLFF. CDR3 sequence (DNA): TGTGCCAGCAGCGTACAGAACCCATACGAAAAACTGTTTTTT.

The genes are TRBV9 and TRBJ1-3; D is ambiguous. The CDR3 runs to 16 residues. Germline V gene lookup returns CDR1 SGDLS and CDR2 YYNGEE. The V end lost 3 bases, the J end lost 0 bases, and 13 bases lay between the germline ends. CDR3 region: CASSARPGSSGNTIYF. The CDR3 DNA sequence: TGTGCCAGCAGCGCACGTCCCGGGAGCTCTGGAAACACCATATATTTT.

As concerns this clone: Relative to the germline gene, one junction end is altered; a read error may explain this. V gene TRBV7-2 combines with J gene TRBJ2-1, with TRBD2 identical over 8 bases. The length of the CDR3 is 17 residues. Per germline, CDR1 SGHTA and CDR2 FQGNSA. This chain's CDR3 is CASSDRGLAGGVDERFF. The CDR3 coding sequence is TGTGCCAGCAGCGACCGAGGACTGGCGGGGGGTGTGGATGAGCGGTTCTTC.

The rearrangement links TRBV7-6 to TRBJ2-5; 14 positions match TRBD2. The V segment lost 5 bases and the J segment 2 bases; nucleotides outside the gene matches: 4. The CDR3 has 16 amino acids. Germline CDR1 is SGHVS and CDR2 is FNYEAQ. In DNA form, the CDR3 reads TGTGCCAGCAGCCTAGGGACTAGCGGGGGACAAGAGACCCAGTACTTC. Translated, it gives CASSLGTSGGQETQYF.

CDR3 loop: CASSFGRGIREQYF. The CDR3 bases are TGTGCCAGCAGTTTTGGGAGGGGGATCAGAGAGCAGTACTTC. This chain joins TRBV27 and TRBJ2-7; tentative D call: TRBD2 (7 bases). V lost 3 bases and J lost 7, with 16 bases in between. Germline CDR1 reads MNHEY; CDR2 reads SMNVEV (reference sequence). The length of the CDR3 is 14 residues.

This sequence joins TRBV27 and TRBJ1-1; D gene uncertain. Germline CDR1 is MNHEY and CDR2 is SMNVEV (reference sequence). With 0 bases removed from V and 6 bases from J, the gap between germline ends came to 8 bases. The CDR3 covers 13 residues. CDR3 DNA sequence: TGTGCCAGCAGTTTATCTTTGGGCGCTGAAGCTTTCTTT. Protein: CASSLSLGAEAFF.

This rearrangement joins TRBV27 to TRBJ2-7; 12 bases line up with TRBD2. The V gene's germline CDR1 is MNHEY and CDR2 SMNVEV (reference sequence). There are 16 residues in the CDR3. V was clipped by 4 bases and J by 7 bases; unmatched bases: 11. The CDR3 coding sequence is TGTGCCAGCAGTTACTTACTAGCGGGGGGCCCTAGGGAGCAGTACTTC. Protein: CASSYLLAGGPREQYF.

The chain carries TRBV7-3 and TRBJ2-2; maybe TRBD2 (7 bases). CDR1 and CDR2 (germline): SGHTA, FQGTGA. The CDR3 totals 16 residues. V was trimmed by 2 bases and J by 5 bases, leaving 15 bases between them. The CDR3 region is CASSLGAGASTGELFF. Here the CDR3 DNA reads TGTGCCAGCAGCTTAGGGGCGGGGGCTTCAACCGGGGAGCTGTTTTTT.

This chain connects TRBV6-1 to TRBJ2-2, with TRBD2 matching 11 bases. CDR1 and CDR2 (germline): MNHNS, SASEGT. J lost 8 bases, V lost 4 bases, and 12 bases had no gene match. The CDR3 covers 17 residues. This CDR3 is CASSALRLAGPTGELFF. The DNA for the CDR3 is TGTGCCAGCAGTGCCCTTAGACTAGCGGGGCCGACTGGGGAGCTGTTTTTT.

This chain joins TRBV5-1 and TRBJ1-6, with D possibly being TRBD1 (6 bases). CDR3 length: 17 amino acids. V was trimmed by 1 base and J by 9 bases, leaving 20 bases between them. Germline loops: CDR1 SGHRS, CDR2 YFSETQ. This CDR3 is CASSLIGVGGAGSPLHF. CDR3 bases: TGCGCCAGCAGCTTGATCGGCGTTGGGGGCGCAGGTTCACCCCTCCACTTT.

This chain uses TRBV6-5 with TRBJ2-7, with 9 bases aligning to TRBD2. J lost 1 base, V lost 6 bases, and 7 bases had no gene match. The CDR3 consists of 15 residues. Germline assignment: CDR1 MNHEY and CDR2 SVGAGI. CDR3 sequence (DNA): TGTGCCAGCAGCCTTAGCGGGGGTTCATCCTACGAGCAGTACTTC. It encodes CASSLSGGSSYEQYF.